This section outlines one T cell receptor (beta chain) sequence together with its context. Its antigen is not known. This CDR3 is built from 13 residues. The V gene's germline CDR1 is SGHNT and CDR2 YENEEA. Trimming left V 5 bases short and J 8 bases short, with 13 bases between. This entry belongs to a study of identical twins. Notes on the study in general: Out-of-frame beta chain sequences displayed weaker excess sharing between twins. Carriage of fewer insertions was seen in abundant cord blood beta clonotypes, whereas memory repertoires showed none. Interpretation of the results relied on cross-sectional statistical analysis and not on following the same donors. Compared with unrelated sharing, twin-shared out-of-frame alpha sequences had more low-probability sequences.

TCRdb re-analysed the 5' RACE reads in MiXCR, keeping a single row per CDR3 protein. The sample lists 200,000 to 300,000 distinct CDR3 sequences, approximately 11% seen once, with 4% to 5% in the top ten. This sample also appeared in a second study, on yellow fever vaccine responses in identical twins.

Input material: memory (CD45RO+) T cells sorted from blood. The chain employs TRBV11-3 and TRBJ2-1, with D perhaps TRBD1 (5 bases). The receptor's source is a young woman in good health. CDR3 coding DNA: TGTGCCAGCAGCCGCCTTTCAGGGCATGAGCAGTTCTTC. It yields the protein CASSRLSGHEQFF.